The 5 T cell receptor beta chains below all came from one sample that was sequenced in a study of CD8 T cells in Susac syndrome (dated by TCRdb to between 2019 and 2020). The method was the immunoSEQ multiplex PCR assay. RNA was extracted using the RNeasy kit, and about 0.45 to 1 microgram was reverse transcribed with random hexamers. The public reads were quality trimmed at Q25 with fastp and then assembled into clones with MiXCR by TCRdb, keeping productive beta chains. Rows are unified per CDR3 protein, each entry keeping the most common DNA and genes. The sample data list roughly 140,000 distinct CDR3 sequences, and over 85% of these were observed just once. 0.2% to 0.25% of the sample is in the top ten clones. The sample taken for sequencing was CD8+ T cells from PBMCs. All receptors come from a human donor with multiple sclerosis.

This sequence joins TRBV12-5 and TRBJ2-3; 7 bases match TRBD2. CDR1 LGHNT and CDR2 FRNRAP come from the germline V gene. V shed 7 bases, J shed 3 bases, and the junction held 4 bases outside the gene matches. This CDR3 is 13 amino acids long. The CDR3 DNA follows: TGTGCTAGTGCTATGGGGGGGACAGATACGCAGTATTTT. Protein: CASAMGGTDTQYF.

J is TRBJ1-4 and V is TRBV13; D call uncertain. Trimming left V 5 bases short and J 8 bases short, with 21 bases between. From germline, CDR1 is PRHDT and CDR2 FYEKMQ (reference sequence). This CDR3 has 16 amino acids. CDR3 bases: TGTGCCAGCAGCACGGGAACAGACCACTTATCGGAAAAACTGTTTTTT. It yields the protein CASSTGTDHLSEKLFF.

The rearrangement joins TRBV11-2 to TRBJ2-1; 7 bases map to TRBD2. V lost 5 bases and J lost 7; bases outside the gene matches: 8. The CDR3 runs to 14 residues. From germline, CDR1 is SGHAT and CDR2 FQNNGV. The CDR3 loop reads CASSPNFGGNEQFF. Here the CDR3 DNA reads TGTGCCAGCAGCCCCAATTTCGGGGGGAATGAGCAGTTCTTC.

The genes are TRBV12-5 and TRBJ1-1; D not resolved. V lost 6 bases and J lost 11, with 7 bases in between. CDR1 and CDR2 (germline): LGHNT, FRNRAP. This CDR3 region has 9 residues. The CDR3 sequence is CASGRPAFF. The CDR3 DNA is TGTGCTAGTGGCCGCCCTGCTTTCTTT.

This clonotype was seen a single time. The chain combines TRBV30 with TRBJ1-1; D is perhaps TRBD1 (5 bases). V was shortened by 2 bases and J by 0 bases, with 13 bases between the two germline ends. The germline V gene encodes CDR1 GTSNPN and CDR2 SVGIG (reference sequence). This CDR3 region has 15 residues. This CDR3 reads CAWSTSTELNTEAFF. The DNA for the CDR3 is TGTGCCTGGAGTACCTCGACAGAACTGAACACTGAAGCTTTCTTT.